The 20 T cell receptor beta chains given below trace back to one sample, sequenced in a study of patients and donors after allogeneic stem cell transplantation (TCRdb year 2020). The library was prepared using RT-PCR. TCRdb shows the sequencer as NextSeq 550. TCRdb trimmed public reads at Q25 via fastp, called clones via MiXCR and kept in-frame beta chains. Rows matching on CDR3 protein sequence are summarized as one entry with the most common DNA and genes. This sample holds roughly 140,000 distinct CDR3 sequences; about two fifths were observed only once. The top ten hold 50% to 65% of the sample. The sequencing input was blood, either unsorted or a sorted T cell fraction (not recorded which). Every receptor here comes from a human donor who was either an allogeneic HSCT recipient or a stem cell or donor lymphocyte infusion donor (not recorded which). It is not recorded whose cells these are; they may come from a transplant donor.

The chain links TRBV27 to TRBJ2-3, with D uncertain. Germline-derived CDR1 and CDR2 are MNHEY and SMNVEV (reference sequence). The CDR3 has 15 amino acids. V lost 3 bases, J lost 1 base, and 11 bases lay in between. CDR3: CASSLPGSRTDTQYF. For the CDR3, the DNA is TGTGCCAGCAGTTTGCCCGGGTCTCGCACAGATACGCAGTATTTT.

The sample holds a few counts of this clonotype. The chain combines TRBV16 with TRBJ1-1; 10 bases are a match to TRBD1. The V segment lost 2 bases and the J segment 4 bases; nucleotides outside the gene matches: 4. The CDR3 is 15 residues long. Germline-derived CDR1 and CDR2 are KGHSY and FQNENV. The CDR3 DNA sequence: TGTGCCAGCAGCCAAAGGCGGGACAGGGGCACTGAAGCTTTCTTT. Its translation is CASSQRRDRGTEAFF. The complete variable domain, with remaining parts taken from reference TRBV16 and TRBJ1-1, reads GEEVAQTPKHLVRGEGQKAKLYCAPIKGHSYVFWYQQVLKNEFKFLISFQNENVFDETGMPKERFSAKCLPNSPCSLEIQATKLEDSAVYFCASSQRRDRGTEAFFGQGTRLTVV.

The genes are TRBV7-8 and TRBJ1-4, with TRBD1 as a possible D gene (5 bases). The CDR3 is 13 amino acids. Germline V lookup: CDR1 SGHVS, CDR2 FQNEAQ. V gave up 5 bases and J gave up 10 bases, with 14 bases separating them. The CDR3 DNA is TGTGCCAGCAGCGGTCACCGGGACGTAAAACTGTTTTTT. It specifies CASSGHRDVKLFF.

Here the CDR3 DNA reads TGCGCCAGCAGCCAACAGGGGGCGAACACCGGGGAGCTGTTTTTT. Its translation: CASSQQGANTGELFF. This chain uses TRBV5-1 with TRBJ2-2, with 8 bases lining up with TRBD1. V lost 4 bases to trimming and J lost 0 bases; unmatched junction nucleotides: 2. This CDR3 is 15 amino acids long. Germline CDR1 is SGHRS and CDR2 is YFSETQ.

This clonotype was counted many times. The chain employs TRBV10-3 and TRBJ1-6, with 7 bases that match TRBD1. This CDR3 comprises 14 residues. Germline V CDR1 and CDR2: ENHRY, SYGVKD. The trim removed 3 bases at V and 8 bases at J, leaving 4 bases unmatched. The CDR3 DNA sequence: TGTGCCATCAGTGAATACAGGGGCGATTCACCCCTCCACTTT. It yields the protein CAISEYRGDSPLHF.

The rearrangement links TRBV5-1 to TRBJ2-6; unclear D gene. Germline V gives CDR1 SGHRS, CDR2 YFSETQ. The CDR3 covers 16 residues. V lost 1 base and J lost 3, with 11 bases in between. The CDR3 DNA reads TGCGCCAGCAGCTTGATGATTGACGGTGGGGCCAACGTCCTGACTTTC. Amino acids: CASSLMIDGGANVLTF.

The rearrangement uses TRBV7-6 and TRBJ2-3; no clear D. V lost 0 bases to trimming and J lost 2 bases, with 6 bases between them. The CDR3 spans 14 residues. Germline CDR1 is SGHVS and CDR2 is FNYEAQ. CDR3 DNA: TGTGCCAGCAGCTTAGCACTAATCACAGATACGCAGTATTTT. It yields the protein CASSLALITDTQYF.

The genes are TRBV5-6 and TRBJ2-7; D is uncertain. V gave up 0 bases and J gave up 3 bases, with 4 bases separating them. The CDR3 length is 12 residues. The germline V gene encodes CDR1 SGHDT and CDR2 YYEEEE. This CDR3 reads CASSLANYEQYV. The CDR3 DNA is TGTGCCAGCAGCTTGGCCAACTACGAGCAGTACGTC.

The chain combines TRBV27 with TRBJ2-1; D ambiguous. The CDR3 is 17 residues long. Looked up from germline, CDR1 is MNHEY and CDR2 is SMNVEV (reference sequence). Trimming cost V 6 bases and J 0 bases, with 18 bases left between them. The CDR3 region is CASSQLIGYSSYNEQFF. Written as DNA, the CDR3 is TGTGCCAGCAGCCAGTTGATAGGTTATAGCTCCTACAATGAGCAGTTCTTC.

This chain links TRBV13 with TRBJ2-7; a possible D gene is TRBD2 (5 bases). Germline V gene sequence: CDR1 PRHDT, CDR2 FYEKMQ (reference sequence). Between the trimmed V and J ends, which lost 0 bases and 9 bases, there was a span of 9 bases. CDR3 size: 12 residues. The CDR3 DNA follows: TGTGCCAGCAGCTTAGGTCGGGGAGTGCAGTACTTC. Amino acid sequence: CASSLGRGVQYF.

CDR3: CASSLYTGTGGENIQYF. The DNA of the CDR3 is TGTGCCAGCAGCCTATACACCGGGACAGGGGGGGAAAACATTCAGTACTTC. The chain is built from TRBV3-1 and TRBJ2-4; TRBD1 aligns across 11 bases. The V segment lost 4 bases and the J segment 5 bases; nucleotides outside the gene matches: 10. This CDR3 has 17 amino acids. CDR1 and CDR2 from the germline V gene are LGHDT and YNNKEL (reference sequence).

This clonotype was counted between two and nine times. The J gene is TRBJ2-1, the V gene TRBV9, with D possibly matching TRBD1 (6 bases). CDR3 length equals 15 residues. Germline values: CDR1 SGDLS, CDR2 YYNGEE. Trimming took 4 bases from V and 9 from J, leaving 20 bases between them. CDR3 protein: CASSTRQAEWGEQFF. Written as DNA, the CDR3 is TGTGCCAGCAGCACCCGACAGGCCGAATGGGGTGAGCAGTTCTTC.

This chain links TRBV20-1 with TRBJ1-5; tentatively, D is TRBD1 (5 bases). CDR1 DFQATT and CDR2 SNEGSKA come from the germline V gene (reference sequence). The V end lost 5 bases, the J end lost 2 bases, and 16 bases lay between the germline ends. This CDR3 spans 15 amino acids. The CDR3 DNA reads TGCAGTGCTGAGACCCATGGGGCCGGCAATCAGCCCCAGCATTTT. Protein product: CSAETHGAGNQPQHF.

This clonotype appeared a few times. The chain carries TRBV6-1 and TRBJ1-4; D not certain. Germline V CDR1 and CDR2: MNHNS, SASEGT. V was cut by 2 bases and J by 8 bases, with 15 bases left in between. The CDR3 loop spans 15 amino acids. This CDR3 reads CASSEMVGRSEKLFF. The CDR3 DNA reads as TGTGCCAGCAGTGAAATGGTTGGCAGATCGGAAAAACTGTTTTTT.

The chain has TRBV27 and TRBJ1-3, with D uncertain. The germline gives CDR1 MNHEY, CDR2 SMNVEV (reference sequence). The CDR3 extends over 13 amino acids. V was pared by 4 bases and J by 8 bases, with 12 bases between. The CDR3 nucleotides read TGTGCCAGCAGTTCCAGGTGGTGGGACACCATATATTTT. This encodes CASSSRWWDTIYF.

This clonotype was recorded a few times. This rearrangement joins TRBV10-3 to TRBJ1-5; D unclear. Germline-derived CDR1 and CDR2 are ENHRY and SYGVKD. V was clipped by 2 bases and J by 3 bases, with 11 bases between them. The CDR3 has 15 residues. This chain's CDR3 is CAISEIGQTNQPQHF. As DNA, the CDR3 is TGTGCCATCAGTGAGATAGGGCAGACCAATCAGCCCCAGCATTTT.

In its sample, this clonotype was seen a few times. J is TRBJ2-7 and V is TRBV20-1; maybe TRBD2 (5 bases). V was trimmed by 3 bases and J by 4 bases, leaving 13 bases between them. The germline gives CDR1 DFQATT, CDR2 SNEGSKA (reference sequence). This CDR3 is 13 amino acids long. The CDR3 here is CSASSGNSYEQYV. CDR3 nucleotides: TGCAGTGCTAGCTCGGGGAATTCTTACGAGCAGTACGTC.

The CDR3 bases are TGTGCCAGCAGTGACTCGGCGTTAGATACGCAGTATTTT. This encodes CASSDSALDTQYF. The chain combines TRBV6-4 with TRBJ2-3; D is unresolved. The germline V gene encodes CDR1 MRHNA and CDR2 SNTAGT. V gave up 0 bases and J gave up 5 bases, with 6 bases separating them. The CDR3 sequence is 13 residues long.

This chain's CDR3 is CASSPPGGPSNEQFF. CDR3 DNA sequence: TGTGCCAGCAGCCCCCCCGGGGGGCCTTCTAATGAGCAGTTCTTC. The rearrangement uses TRBV13 and TRBJ2-1, with a tentative D call TRBD2 (7 bases). The CDR3 is 15 residues long. CDR1 and CDR2 (germline): PRHDT, FYEKMQ (reference sequence). V dropped 5 bases and J dropped 7 bases, with 18 bases sitting between them.

In this sample, this clonotype turned up a few times. The chain uses TRBV7-9 and TRBJ1-6; D is unclear. V lost 2 bases and J 11 bases, leaving 10 bases between the germline ends. The CDR3 runs 13 residues. Germline CDR1 and CDR2: SEHNR and FQNEAQ (reference sequence). DNA of the CDR3: TGTGCCAGCAGCTTATGGCCGAACCCACCCCTCCACTTT. It translates to CASSLWPNPPLHF.